At least ten counts were recorded for the clone carrying this TCR beta chain. The data were taken from a study of molecular identifiers for immune sequencing clone quantification. Turning to the study itself: The replicate experiment used RNA from around 20,000 or 99,000 naive CD8 cells. This RNA was split into five aliquots, and four of them were sequenced.

Naive CD8 T cells were sorted as CD8+CD4-CCR7+CD45RA+. TCRdb re-called the PCR reads with MiXCR, one entry per CDR3 protein. The top ten hold approximately 0.83% of the sample, which has about 320,000 distinct CDR3 sequences, around 21% seen once. Germline CDR1 is SEHNR and CDR2 is FQNEAQ (reference sequence). V was trimmed by 2 bases and J by 1 base, leaving 11 bases between them. The CDR3 sequence is 15 residues long. This TCR was recovered from a human donor in good health. Some libraries in this study had Jurkat cell RNA spiked in. The sequencing sample was made of naive CD8+ T cells from blood, with Jurkat cell RNA spiked in. Subset of the sample: FACS-sorted CD8+CD4-CCR7+CD45RA+ naive T cells. V gene TRBV7-9 combines with J gene TRBJ1-1, with a tentative D call TRBD1 (5 bases). CDR3: CASSLWRGQNTEAFF. CDR3 nucleotide sequence: TGTGCCAGCAGCTTATGGAGGGGTCAGAACACTGAAGCTTTCTTT.